This T cell receptor (beta chain) was captured in a study of blood T cell repertoires in COVID-19. Generated by immunoSEQ multiplex PCR, the TCRdb table keeps only in-frame clones and is missing some. The sample shows around 50,000 clones, 60% to 80% of them seen only once. CDR3 length equals 14 residues. V shed 2 bases and J shed 2 bases, with 9 bases lying between them. Per the germline V gene, CDR1 is LGHDT and CDR2 is YNNKEL (reference sequence). The sample was peripheral blood. This receptor was obtained from a human donor with active or convalescent COVID-19. The donor label of this sample is uncertain. V and J are TRBV3-1 (or the pseudogene TRBV3-2) and TRBJ1-1; a possible D gene is TRBD1 (6 bases). This CDR3 reads CASSQIQGNTEAFF. The CDR3 DNA follows: TGTGCCAGCAGCCAAATACAGGGAAACACTGAAGCTTTCTTT.